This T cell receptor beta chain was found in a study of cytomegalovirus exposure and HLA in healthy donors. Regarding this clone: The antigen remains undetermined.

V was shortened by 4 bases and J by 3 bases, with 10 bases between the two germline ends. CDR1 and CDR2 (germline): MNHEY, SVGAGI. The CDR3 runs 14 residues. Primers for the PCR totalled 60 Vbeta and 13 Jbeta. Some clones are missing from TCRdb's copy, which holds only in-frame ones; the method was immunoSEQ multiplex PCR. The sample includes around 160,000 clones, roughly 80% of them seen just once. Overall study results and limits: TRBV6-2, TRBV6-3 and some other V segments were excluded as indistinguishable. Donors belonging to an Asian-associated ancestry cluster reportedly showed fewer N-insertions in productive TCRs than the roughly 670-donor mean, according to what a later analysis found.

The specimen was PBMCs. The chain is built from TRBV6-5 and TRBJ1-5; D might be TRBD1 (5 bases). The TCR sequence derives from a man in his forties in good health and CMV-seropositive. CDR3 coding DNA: TGTGCCAGCAGTTCCGGACAACACAATCAGCCCCAGCATTTT. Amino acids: CASSSGQHNQPQHF.